The TCR beta chain described here comes from a study of siplizumab effects on memory and regulatory T cells. Overall study findings and caveats: No assignable naive or memory phenotype existed for roughly 80-97% of proliferating CD4+ or CD8+ clones. Siplizumab significantly lowered the alloreactive sequences that could be traced to unstimulated CD4+ memory cells. Assignment to unstimulated subsets succeeded for only a minor fraction of the alloreactive clones.

Roughly 10^5 TCR templates were measured in each sample. Sequenced by immunoSEQ multiplex PCR; TCRdb stores in-frame clones only, minus some. The top ten clones hold approximately 5.3% of a sample with 65,000 to 90,000 clones, 93% of them seen once. A word on this clone: Its antigen remains unknown.

The germline CDR1 and CDR2 sequences are MGHRA and YSYEKL. CDR3 length: 13 amino acids. The V and J ends lost 1 base and 5 bases respectively, with 8 bases between them. This sequence joins TRBV4-1 and TRBJ1-1; D may be TRBD1 (5 bases). The sequencing input was CD8+ T cells sorted from blood. The clonotype comes from a human donor in good health. CDR3 DNA sequence: TGCGCCAGCAGCCAAGTGGGGGGAACTGAAGCTTTCTTT. Amino acid sequence: CASSQVGGTEAFF.